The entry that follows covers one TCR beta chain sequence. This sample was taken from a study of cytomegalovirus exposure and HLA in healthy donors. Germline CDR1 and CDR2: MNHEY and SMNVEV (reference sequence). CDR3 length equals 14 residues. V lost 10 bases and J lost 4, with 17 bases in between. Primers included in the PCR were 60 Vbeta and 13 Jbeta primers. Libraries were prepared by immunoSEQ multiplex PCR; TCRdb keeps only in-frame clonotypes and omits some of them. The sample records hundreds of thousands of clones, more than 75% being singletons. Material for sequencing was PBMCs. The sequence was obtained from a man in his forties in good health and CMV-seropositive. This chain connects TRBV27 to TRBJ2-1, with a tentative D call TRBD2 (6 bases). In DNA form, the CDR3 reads TGTGCCACGAGCATCGCGGGACCTTACAATGAGCAGTTCTTC. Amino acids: CATSIAGPYNEQFF.